This T cell receptor beta chain was found in a study of T cell clonotyping in hematopoietic cell transplantation. Findings of the study overall: Graft donor and pretransplant recipient Inverse Simpson Index values predicted broader posttransplant TCR diversity. Pathologically expanded recipient clonotypes increased progressively from day 30 to day 180 as diversity fell. Without cell sorting, CD4 versus CD8 contributions remain unresolved.

Recipients were bled about 28 days pretransplant and at posttransplant days 30, 100, 180. Regarding this clone: What it recognizes is unknown.

The method was immunoSEQ multiplex PCR; TCRdb's version includes in-frame clones alone and lacks a portion of them. The table lists around 9,000 clones, 84% of them singletons. The germline CDR1 and CDR2 sequences are SGDLS and YYNGEE. V lost 3 bases and J lost 2, with 2 bases in between. The CDR3 has 11 amino acids. This TCR came from a male patient between 55 and 70 years old who had an allogeneic stem cell transplant from an unrelated donor, so the T cells may come from the graft donor. Some clones in this sample may be carry-over from other donors' samples. Sequenced here: PBMCs, sampled at the time of graft-versus-host disease after allogeneic stem cell transplant. The J gene is TRBJ1-2, the V gene TRBV9; D is uncertain. In DNA form, the CDR3 reads TGTGCCAGCAGCGCCAACTATGGCTACACCTTC. Translated: CASSANYGYTF.